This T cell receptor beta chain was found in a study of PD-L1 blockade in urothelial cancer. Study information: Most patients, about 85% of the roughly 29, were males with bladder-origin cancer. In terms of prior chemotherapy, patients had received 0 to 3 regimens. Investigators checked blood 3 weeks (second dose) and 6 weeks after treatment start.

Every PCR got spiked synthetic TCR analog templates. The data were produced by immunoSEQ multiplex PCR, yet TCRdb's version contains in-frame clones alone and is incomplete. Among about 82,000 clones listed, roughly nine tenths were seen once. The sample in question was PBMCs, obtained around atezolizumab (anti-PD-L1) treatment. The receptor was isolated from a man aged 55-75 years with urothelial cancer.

This CDR3 is CASSLVVVSYNEQFF. The CDR3 DNA reads as TGCGCCAGCAGCTTGGTAGTGGTCTCCTACAATGAGCAGTTCTTC. V usage is TRBV5-1 and J usage is TRBJ2-1; D remains unclear. V was pared by 0 bases and J by 0 bases, with 7 bases between. Germline V gene sequence: CDR1 SGHRS, CDR2 YFSETQ. The CDR3 covers 15 residues.